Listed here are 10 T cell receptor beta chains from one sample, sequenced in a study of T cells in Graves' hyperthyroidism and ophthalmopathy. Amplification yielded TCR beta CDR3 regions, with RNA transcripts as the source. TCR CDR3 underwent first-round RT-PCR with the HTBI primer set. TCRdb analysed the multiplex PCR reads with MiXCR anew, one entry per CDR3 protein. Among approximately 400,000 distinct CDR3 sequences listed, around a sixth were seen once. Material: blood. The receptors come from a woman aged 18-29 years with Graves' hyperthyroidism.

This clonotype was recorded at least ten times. This CDR3 reads CASPGLAGNNEQFF. As DNA, the CDR3 is TGTGCCAGCCCCGGACTAGCGGGGAACAATGAGCAGTTCTTC. V and J are TRBV2 and TRBJ2-1; 12 nucleotides agree with TRBD2. Trimming removed 8 bases from V and 5 bases from J; junction bases left unmatched: 4. In germline, CDR1 is SNHLY, CDR2 FYNNEI. CDR3 size: 14 residues. Drawing the rest from reference TRBV2 and TRBJ2-1, the complete variable domain is EPEVTQTPSHQVTQMGQEVILRCVPISNHLYFYWYRQILGQKVEFLVSFYNNEISEKSEIFDDQFSVERPDGSNFTLKIRSTKLEDSAMYFCASPGLAGNNEQFFGPGTRLTVL.

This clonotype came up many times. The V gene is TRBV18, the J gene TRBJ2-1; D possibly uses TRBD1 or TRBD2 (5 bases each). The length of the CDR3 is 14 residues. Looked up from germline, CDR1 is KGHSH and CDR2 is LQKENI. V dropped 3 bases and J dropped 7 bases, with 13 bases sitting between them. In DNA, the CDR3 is TGTGCCAGCTCACCGGGGGTTGGTAGGAATGAGCAGTTCTTC. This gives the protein CASSPGVGRNEQFF. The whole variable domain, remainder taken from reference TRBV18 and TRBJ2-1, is NAGVMQNPRHLVRRRGQEARLRCSPMKGHSHVYWYRQLPEEGLKFMVYLQKENIIDESGMPKERFSAEFPKEGPSILRIQQVVRGDSAAYFCASSPGVGRNEQFFGPGTRLTVL.

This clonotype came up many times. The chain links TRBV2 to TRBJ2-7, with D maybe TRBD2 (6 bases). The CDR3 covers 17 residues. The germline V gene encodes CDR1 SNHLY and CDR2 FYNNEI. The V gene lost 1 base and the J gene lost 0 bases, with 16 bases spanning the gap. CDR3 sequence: CASSEGRPGDFSYEQYF. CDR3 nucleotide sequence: TGTGCCAGCAGTGAAGGTCGCCCGGGGGATTTCTCCTACGAGCAGTACTTC.

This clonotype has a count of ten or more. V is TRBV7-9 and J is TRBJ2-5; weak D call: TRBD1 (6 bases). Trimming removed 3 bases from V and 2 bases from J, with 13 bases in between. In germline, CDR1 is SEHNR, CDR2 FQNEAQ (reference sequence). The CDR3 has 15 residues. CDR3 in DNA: TGTGCCAGCAGCTTTTACAGGGAAAATCAAGAGACCCAGTACTTC. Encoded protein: CASSFYRENQETQYF.

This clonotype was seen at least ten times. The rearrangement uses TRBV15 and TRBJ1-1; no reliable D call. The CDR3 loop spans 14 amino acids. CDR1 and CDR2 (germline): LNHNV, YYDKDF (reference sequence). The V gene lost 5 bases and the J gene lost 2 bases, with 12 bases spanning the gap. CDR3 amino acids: CATSAERINTEAFF. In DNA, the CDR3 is TGTGCCACCAGCGCGGAACGAATAAACACTGAAGCTTTCTTT.

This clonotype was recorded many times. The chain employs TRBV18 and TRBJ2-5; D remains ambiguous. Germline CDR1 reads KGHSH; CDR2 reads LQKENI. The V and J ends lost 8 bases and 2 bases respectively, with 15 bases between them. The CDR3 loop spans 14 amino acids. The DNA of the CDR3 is TGTGCCAGCCTGCTAAGACCCAGACAAGAGACCCAGTACTTC. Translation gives CASLLRPRQETQYF.

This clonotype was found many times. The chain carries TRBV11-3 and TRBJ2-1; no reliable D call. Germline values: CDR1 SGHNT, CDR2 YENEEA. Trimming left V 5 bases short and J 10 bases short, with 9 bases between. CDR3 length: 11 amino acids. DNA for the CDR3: TGTGCCAGCAGCCACGAAGAAGAGCAGTTCTTC. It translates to CASSHEEEQFF. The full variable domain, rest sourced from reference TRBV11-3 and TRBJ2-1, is EAGVVQSPRYKIIEKKQPVAFWCNPISGHNTLYWYLQNLGQGPELLIRYENEEAVDDSQLPKDRFSAERLKGVDSTLKIQPAELGDSAVYLCASSHEEEQFFGPGTRLTVL.

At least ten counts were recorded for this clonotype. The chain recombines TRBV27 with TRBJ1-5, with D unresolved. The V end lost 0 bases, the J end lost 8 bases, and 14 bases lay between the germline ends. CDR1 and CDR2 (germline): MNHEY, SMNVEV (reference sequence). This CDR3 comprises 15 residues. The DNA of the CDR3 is TGTGCCAGCAGTTTATCGAATATGGTATTGGAGCCCCAGCATTTT. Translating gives CASSLSNMVLEPQHF.

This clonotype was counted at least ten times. The CDR3: CASSAYREDQPQHF. CDR3 nucleotide sequence: TGTGCCAGCAGCGCGTACAGGGAGGATCAGCCCCAGCATTTT. J is TRBJ1-5 and V is TRBV7-2; D possibly corresponds to TRBD1 (6 bases). V lost 5 bases to trimming and J lost 5 bases, with 13 bases between them. CDR1 and CDR2 (germline): SGHTA, FQGNSA. The CDR3 runs 14 residues.

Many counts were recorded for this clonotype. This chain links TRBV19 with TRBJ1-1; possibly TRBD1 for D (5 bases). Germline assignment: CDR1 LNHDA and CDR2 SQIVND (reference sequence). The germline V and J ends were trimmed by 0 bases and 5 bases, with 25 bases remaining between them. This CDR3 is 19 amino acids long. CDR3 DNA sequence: TGTGCCAGTAGTATAGAAACTCAGGGTAGGGCGCGTCTGGGAACTGAAGCTTTCTTT. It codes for CASSIETQGRARLGTEAFF.